This T cell receptor beta chain was profiled in a study of control samples from healthy donors and cancer patients. The protocol was immunoSEQ multiplex PCR, while the TCRdb copy is restricted to in-frame clones and leaves out a portion. The sample lists under 100,000 clones, approximately 95% seen once, with over 1.3% in the top ten. The clonotype was recovered from a woman aged 25 to 39 in good health. Source material: blood.

The CDR3 region has the DNA TGTGCCAGCAGTTACTCGAGGAGGGCGGATACGCAGTATTTT. Protein product: CASSYSRRADTQYF. The chain employs TRBV6-5 and TRBJ2-3; maybe TRBD2 (6 bases). Germline CDR1 and CDR2: MNHEY and SVGAGI. V lost 0 bases and J 6 bases, leaving 10 bases between the germline ends. The CDR3 runs to 14 residues.